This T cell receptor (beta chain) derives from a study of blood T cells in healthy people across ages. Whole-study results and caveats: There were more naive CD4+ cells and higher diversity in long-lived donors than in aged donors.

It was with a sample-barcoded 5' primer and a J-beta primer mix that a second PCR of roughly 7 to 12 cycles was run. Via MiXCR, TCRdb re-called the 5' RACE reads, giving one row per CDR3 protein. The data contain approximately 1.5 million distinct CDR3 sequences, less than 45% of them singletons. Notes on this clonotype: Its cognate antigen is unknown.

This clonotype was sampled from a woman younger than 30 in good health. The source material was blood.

The chain's CDR3 is CASSRPRGTQYF. CDR3 in DNA: TGTGCCAGCAGCCGACCGCGTGGGACGCAGTATTTT. The chain is built from TRBV7-8 and TRBJ2-3; D not resolved. Trimming removed 5 bases at V and 9 bases at J, with 12 bases between. The germline V gene encodes CDR1 SGHVS and CDR2 FQNEAQ. The CDR3 covers 12 residues.